This is a list of T cell receptor beta chains from one sample in a study of response to subunit inactivated influenza vaccine. TCRdb reanalysed the RT-PCR reads using MiXCR and keeps one entry per CDR3 protein. The sample lists roughly 700,000 distinct CDR3 sequences; 14% were seen once. The specimen was PBMCs from blood, collected less than 15 days before vaccination. These receptors were taken from a man aged 45-60 years who received an inactivated influenza vaccine. Each CDR3 is given with its conserved first and last residue. D genes are given only for firm matches. The size field is filled for only some rows; it gives once, few, many or a size class.

CDR3 DNA,CDR3 protein,V gene,clone size,D gene,J gene
TGTGCCAGCAGTTCCAACAGGGGACTACAAGAGACCCAGTACTTC,CASSSNRGLQETQYF,TRBV12-3/TRBV12-4,many,-,TRBJ2-5
TGTGCCAGCAGCTTATACGCGGGTTTTTCTAACTATGGCTACACCTTC,CASSLYAGFSNYGYTF,TRBV7-9,many,-,TRBJ1-2
TGCGCCAGCAGCCAAGATCCGGGAACTAATGAAAAACTGTTTTTT,CASSQDPGTNEKLFF,TRBV4-3,-,-,TRBJ1-4
TGTGCCAGCAGCTTATTCTCCGGGGTTAACTACGAGCAGTACTTC,CASSLFSGVNYEQYF,TRBV11-2,-,-,TRBJ2-7
TGTGCCAGCAGTTCATCGGGAGTCCCCACAGATACGCAGTATTTT,CASSSSGVPTDTQYF,TRBV6-5,-,-,TRBJ2-3
TGTGCCATCAGTGCCTCTCAACAGGGTTTGGAGACCCAGTACTTC,CAISASQQGLETQYF,TRBV10-3,-,-,TRBJ2-5
TGTGCCACCAGCCCCGGGGCGGGGGCATCCTACAATGAGCAGTTCTTC,CATSPGAGASYNEQFF,TRBV24-1,many,-,TRBJ2-1
TGTGCCACCAGCAGAGATGTTCGGGGAGTCCCGTATTTT,CATSRDVRGVPYF,TRBV15,many,-,TRBJ2-3
TGCAGTGCCAAAGTGACTAGCGGGAGGTTAGAGACCCAGTACTTC,CSAKVTSGRLETQYF,TRBV20-1,-,TRBD2,TRBJ2-5
TGTGCCAGCAGCGGACTAGCGGGACCGGAGACCCAGTACTTC,CASSGLAGPETQYF,TRBV6-1,few,TRBD2,TRBJ2-5
TGCGCCAGCAGCTTGGCAGGGGTCGGGGAAAAACTGTTTTTT,CASSLAGVGEKLFF,TRBV5-1,-,-,TRBJ1-4
TGCAGTGCTGGCCCCGCGACAGGGCACACAGATACGCAGTATTTT,CSAGPATGHTDTQYF,TRBV20-1,-,TRBD1,TRBJ2-3
TGCGCCAGCAGCCCGGGCGGCTCATCGGCAGGAAACACCATATATTTT,CASSPGGSSAGNTIYF,TRBV5-1,-,-,TRBJ1-3
TGTGCCAGCAGTTTATACCCGGGGGCCACCGGGGAGCTGTTTTTT,CASSLYPGATGELFF,TRBV28,-,-,TRBJ2-2
TGTGCCAGCAGTGATCGGGGCGCCGGAGAGACCCAGTACTTC,CASSDRGAGETQYF,TRBV25-1,few,-,TRBJ2-5
TGTGCCAGCAGTTACTCCCAAGGGCTAGCGGGGGGCACAGATACGCAGTATTTT,CASSYSQGLAGGTDTQYF,TRBV6-2/TRBV6-3,-,TRBD2,TRBJ2-3
TGTGCCAGCAGCTCGACCGGGACCAACTACAATGAGCAGTTCTTC,CASSSTGTNYNEQFF,TRBV7-3,-,-,TRBJ2-1
TGTGCCAGCACCCTTGTGGGGGGCGGCACCGGGGAGCTGTTTTTT,CASTLVGGGTGELFF,TRBV27,-,-,TRBJ2-2
TGTGCCAGCAGTCGTTTTTCGGTTGGTACCGGGGAGCTGTTTTTT,CASSRFSVGTGELFF,TRBV12-3/TRBV12-4,few,-,TRBJ2-2
TGCAGTGCGCCGGACAGGGGTGGGGAAAAACTGTTTTTT,CSAPDRGGEKLFF,TRBV20-1,few,TRBD1,TRBJ1-4
TGCGCCAGCAGCTTGGCCCCACTAGCGGGAACGGGGGAGACCCAGTACTTC,CASSLAPLAGTGETQYF,TRBV5-1,few,TRBD2,TRBJ2-5
TGTGCCAGCAGTTTAGCGCCGGAGGAGGTGTTTTTT,CASSLAPEEVFF,TRBV12-3/TRBV12-4,-,-,TRBJ1-4
TGTGCCAGCAGCTCTGGGACAGGCTACACCGAAGCTTTCTTT,CASSSGTGYTEAFF,TRBV5-6,many,TRBD1,TRBJ1-1
TGCGCCAGCAGCCAAGTCCCAAGGGCTAGCACCTACAATGAGCAGTTCTTC,CASSQVPRASTYNEQFF,TRBV4-1,many,-,TRBJ2-1
TGCAGCGTTGAAGATCTATCGGGCGGGGAAAAACTGTTTTTT,CSVEDLSGGEKLFF,TRBV29-1,-,-,TRBJ1-4